Listed below are T cell receptor beta chains from one sample, sequenced in a study of cytomegalovirus exposure and HLA in healthy donors. Assay used: immunoSEQ multiplex PCR; TCRdb lists only in-frame clones, some missing. This sample has under 200,000 clones, with roughly 70% found just once. The sample comprised PBMCs. These receptor sequences come from a woman in her thirties or forties in good health and CMV-seropositive. Both conserved end residues are part of each CDR3. The order of the fields is clone size, J gene, V gene, D gene, CDR3 length, CDR3 DNA, CDR3 protein. A D gene is named only where the DNA matches it firmly. Part of the rows lack a size; the others show once, few, many or a class for expanded clones.

NA | TRBJ1-2 | TRBV4-3 | NA | 15 | TGCGCCAGCAGCCCAGGGGCACCGGGGGGCTATGGCTACACCTTC | CASSPGAPGGYGYTF
NA | TRBJ2-1 | TRBV9 | TRBD2 | 20 | TGTGCCAGCAGCCCCACTCGGTTTAGCGGGAGAGATAGCTCCTACAATGAGCAGTTCTTC | CASSPTRFSGRDSSYNEQFF
few | TRBJ2-1 | TRBV7-3 | NA | 13 | TGTGCCAGCAGGTTGGGCCCTAACAATGAGCAGTTCTTC | CASRLGPNNEQFF
few | TRBJ1-3 | TRBV19 | NA | 17 | TGTGCCAGTAGTAGCAACGGATACAGGGAGTCTGGAAACACCATATATTTT | CASSSNGYRESGNTIYF
NA | TRBJ1-6 | TRBV4-3 | NA | 13 | TGCGCCAGCAGCCGGGGCGGTAATTCACCCCTCCACTTT | CASSRGGNSPLHF
NA | TRBJ2-3 | TRBV4-2 | TRBD2 | 15 | TGTGCCAGCAGCCAAACTAGCGGGGGGGAAGATACGCAGTATTTT | CASSQTSGGEDTQYF
NA | TRBJ1-5 | TRBV19 | NA | 17 | TGTGCCAGTAGTATAGATCCCGTCGAGGGGGTTTATCAGCCCCAGCATTTT | CASSIDPVEGVYQPQHF
NA | TRBJ2-7 | TRBV7-2 | NA | 13 | TGTGCCAGCCGGCAGGGGCCTACCTACGAGCAGTACTTC | CASRQGPTYEQYF
few | TRBJ1-1 | TRBV10-3 | NA | 13 | TGTGCCATGGACGGGGGGATGAACACTGAAGCTTTCTTT | CAMDGGMNTEAFF
NA | TRBJ1-4 | TRBV2 | TRBD1 | 16 | TGTGCCAGCAGTGGAAGTCGATTGGACAGGGTAGAAAAACTGTTTTTT | CASSGSRLDRVEKLFF
NA | TRBJ1-2 | TRBV6-6 | NA | 14 | TGTGCCAGCAACTCGATGGGAGGGCTAGGTGGCTACACCTTC | CASNSMGGLGGYTF
NA | TRBJ2-2 | TRBV5-4 | TRBD2 | 15 | TGTGCCAGCAGCTTGGACGGGGGGGCCAGCGGGGAGCTGTTTTTT | CASSLDGGASGELFF
NA | TRBJ1-1 | TRBV27 | NA | 15 | TGTGCCAGCAGCTATCGGGTGGGGCCGAACACTGAAGCTTTCTTT | CASSYRVGPNTEAFF
NA | TRBJ2-1 | TRBV5-1 | TRBD2 | 15 | TGCGCCAGCAGCTTGGAGGCTAGCGGGGGGACCAAGCAGTTCTTC | CASSLEASGGTKQFF
NA | TRBJ2-1 | TRBV19 | NA | 15 | TGTGCCAGTAGTACGGCGGGGGCCTCCTACAATGAGCAGTTCTTC | CASSTAGASYNEQFF
NA | TRBJ1-1 | TRBV7-8 | TRBD1 | 17 | TGTGCCAGCAGCCCCTTCATCGACGGGACAGCAGATTTTGAAGCTTTCTTT | CASSPFIDGTADFEAFF
few | TRBJ2-3 | TRBV4-3 | NA | 13 | TGCGCCAGCAGCCAAGATCGGCGGGATACGCAGTATTTT | CASSQDRRDTQYF
NA | TRBJ2-1 | TRBV6-4 | TRBD2 | 15 | TGTGCCAGCAGTGGACTAGCGGGAACCTACAATGAGCAGTTCTTC | CASSGLAGTYNEQFF
NA | TRBJ2-2 | TRBV6-1 | NA | 15 | TGTGCCAGCAGTGATCGGGCAGGGTTGTCCGGGGAGCTGTTTTTT | CASSDRAGLSGELFF